The source of this T cell receptor (beta chain) is a study of cytomegalovirus exposure and HLA in healthy donors. The CDR3 length is 13 residues. V was pared by 0 bases and J by 7 bases, with 12 bases between. CDR1 and CDR2 from the germline V gene are GTSNPN and SVGIG (reference sequence). The PCR used 60 Vbeta and 13 Jbeta primers. TCRdb's table, derived via immunoSEQ multiplex PCR, lists solely in-frame clones and lacks some. The sample lists under 200,000 clones; approximately 84% were seen once. The TCR sequence derives from a man aged 25-45 years in good health and CMV-seronegative. The J gene is TRBJ1-2, the V gene TRBV30; no definite D call. The sequencing sample was made of PBMCs. CDR3 loop: CAWSVLDVAGYTF. In DNA, the CDR3 is TGTGCCTGGAGTGTACTTGATGTCGCTGGCTACACCTTC.